Sequencing of this TCR beta chain was carried out in a study of cytomegalovirus exposure and HLA in healthy donors. Study-wide points: At a 0.05 false discovery rate, a later analysis found 15,000 to 20,000 TCR beta sequences to be associated with HLA alleles. Within a later analysis, the majority of CMV-associated TCR beta chains appeared HLA-restricted.

The primer mix had 60 Vbeta and 13 Jbeta primers. Clones were read by immunoSEQ multiplex PCR, and TCRdb kept only the in-frame ones, dropping some. This sample's clone table lists roughly 140,000 clones. Although they were nominally healthy when sampled, donors likely had unrecorded immune exposures. Germline V gives CDR1 LNHDA, CDR2 SQIVND (reference sequence). V was trimmed by 7 bases and J by 1 base, leaving 10 bases between them. The CDR3 runs 14 residues. Comments on this clone: The antigen is undetermined.

The sample taken for sequencing was PBMCs. This clonotype originated in a male donor in good health and CMV-seronegative. The rearrangement joins TRBV19 to TRBJ2-2; D possibly corresponds to TRBD2 (5 bases). This CDR3 is CASTPGLNTGELFF. In nucleotides, the CDR3 is TGTGCCAGTACGCCGGGATTGAACACCGGGGAGCTGTTTTTT. The variable domain in full, with the rest retrieved from reference TRBV19 and TRBJ2-2, is DGGITQSPKYLFRKEGQNVTLSCEQNLNHDAMYWYRQDPGQGLRLIYYSQIVNDFQKGDIAEGYSVSREKKESFPLTVTSAQKNPTAFYLCASTPGLNTGELFFGEGSRLTVL.